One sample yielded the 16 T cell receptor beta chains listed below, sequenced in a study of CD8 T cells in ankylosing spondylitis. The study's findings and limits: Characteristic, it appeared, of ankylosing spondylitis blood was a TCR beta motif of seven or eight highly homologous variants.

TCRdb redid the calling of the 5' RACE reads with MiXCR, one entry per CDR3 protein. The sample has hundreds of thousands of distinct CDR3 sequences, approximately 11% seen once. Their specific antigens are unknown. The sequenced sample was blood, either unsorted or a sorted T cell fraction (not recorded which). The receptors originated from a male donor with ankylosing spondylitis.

CDR3 DNA: TGTGCCAGCAGTTACCTACAGGGTGCGGAGACCCAGTACTTC. The encoded protein is CASSYLQGAETQYF. The chain links TRBV6-5 to TRBJ2-5; a weak D match, TRBD1 (6 bases). In germline, CDR1 is MNHEY, CDR2 SVGAGI. V was pared by 2 bases and J by 5 bases, with 12 bases between. The CDR3 spans 14 residues.

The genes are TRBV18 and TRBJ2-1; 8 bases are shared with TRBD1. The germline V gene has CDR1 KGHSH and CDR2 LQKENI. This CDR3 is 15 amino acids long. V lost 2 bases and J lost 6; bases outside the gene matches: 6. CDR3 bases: TGTGCCAGCTCACCAAGGACAGGGACCGGCAATGAGCAGTTCTTC. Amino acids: CASSPRTGTGNEQFF.

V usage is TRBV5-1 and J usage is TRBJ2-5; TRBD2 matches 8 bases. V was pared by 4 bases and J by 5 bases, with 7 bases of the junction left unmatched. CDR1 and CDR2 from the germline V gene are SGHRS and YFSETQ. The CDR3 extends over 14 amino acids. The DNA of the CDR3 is TGCGCCAGCAGCGCAGACCCTAGCGGGGAGACCCAGTACTTC. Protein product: CASSADPSGETQYF. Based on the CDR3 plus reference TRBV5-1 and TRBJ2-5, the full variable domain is KAGVTQTPRYLIKTRGQQVTLSCSPISGHRSVSWYQQTPGQGLQFLFEYFSETQRNKGNFPGRFSGRQFSNSRSEMNVSTLELGDSALYLCASSADPSGETQYFGPGTRLLVL.

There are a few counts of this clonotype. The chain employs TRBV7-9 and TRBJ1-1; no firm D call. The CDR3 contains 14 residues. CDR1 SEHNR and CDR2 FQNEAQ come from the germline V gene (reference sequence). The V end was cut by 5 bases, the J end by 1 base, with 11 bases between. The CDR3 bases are TGTGCCAGCAGCCCCCCCGTGGCGAACACTGAAGCTTTCTTT. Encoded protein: CASSPPVANTEAFF.

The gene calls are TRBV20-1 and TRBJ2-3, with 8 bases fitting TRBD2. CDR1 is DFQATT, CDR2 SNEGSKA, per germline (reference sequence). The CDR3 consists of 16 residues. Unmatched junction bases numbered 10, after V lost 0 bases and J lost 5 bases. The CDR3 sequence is CSARDSRAGARDTQYF. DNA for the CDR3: TGCAGTGCTAGAGATTCCCGAGCGGGAGCTAGAGATACGCAGTATTTT.

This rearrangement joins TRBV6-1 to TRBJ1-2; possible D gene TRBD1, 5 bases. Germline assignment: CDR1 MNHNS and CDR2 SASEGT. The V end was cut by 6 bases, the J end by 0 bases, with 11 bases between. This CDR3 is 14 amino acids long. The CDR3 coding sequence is TGTGCCAGCAGGGCGGGGCCCGCTAACTATGGCTACACCTTC. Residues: CASRAGPANYGYTF.

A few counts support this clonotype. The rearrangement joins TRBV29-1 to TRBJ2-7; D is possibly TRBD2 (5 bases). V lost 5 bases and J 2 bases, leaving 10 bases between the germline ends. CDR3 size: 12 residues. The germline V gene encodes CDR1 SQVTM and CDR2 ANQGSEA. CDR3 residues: CSVRTQTYEQYF. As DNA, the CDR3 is TGCAGCGTTCGGACTCAAACCTACGAGCAGTACTTC.

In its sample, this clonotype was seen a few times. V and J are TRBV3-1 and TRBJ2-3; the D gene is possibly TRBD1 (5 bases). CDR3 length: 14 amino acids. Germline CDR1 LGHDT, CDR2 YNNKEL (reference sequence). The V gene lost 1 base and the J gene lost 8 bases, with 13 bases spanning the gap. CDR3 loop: CASSQGPRQSTQYF. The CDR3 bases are TGTGCCAGCAGCCAAGGCCCCCGACAGAGTACGCAGTATTTT.

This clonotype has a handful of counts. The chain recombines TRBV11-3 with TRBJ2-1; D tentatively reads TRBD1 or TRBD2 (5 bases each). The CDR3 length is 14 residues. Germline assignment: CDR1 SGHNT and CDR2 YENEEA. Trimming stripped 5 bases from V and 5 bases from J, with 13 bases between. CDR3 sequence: CASSPGTIDNEQFF. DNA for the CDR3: TGTGCCAGCAGCCCCGGGACCATCGACAATGAGCAGTTCTTC.

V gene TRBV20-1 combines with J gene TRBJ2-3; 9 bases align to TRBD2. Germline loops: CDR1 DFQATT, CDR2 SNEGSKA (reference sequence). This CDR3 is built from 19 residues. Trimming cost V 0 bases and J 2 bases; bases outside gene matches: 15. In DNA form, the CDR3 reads TGCAGTGCTAGAGATCAGGGTAGCGGGAGAGGTCTTTTCACAGATACGCAGTATTTT. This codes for CSARDQGSGRGLFTDTQYF.

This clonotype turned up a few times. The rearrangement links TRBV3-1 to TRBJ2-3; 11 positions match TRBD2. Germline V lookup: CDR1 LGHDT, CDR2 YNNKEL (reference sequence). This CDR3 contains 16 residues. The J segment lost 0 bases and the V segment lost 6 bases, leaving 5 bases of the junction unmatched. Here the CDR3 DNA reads TGTGCCAGCAGACCGGGACTAGCGGCTAGCACAGATACGCAGTATTTT. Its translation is CASRPGLAASTDTQYF.

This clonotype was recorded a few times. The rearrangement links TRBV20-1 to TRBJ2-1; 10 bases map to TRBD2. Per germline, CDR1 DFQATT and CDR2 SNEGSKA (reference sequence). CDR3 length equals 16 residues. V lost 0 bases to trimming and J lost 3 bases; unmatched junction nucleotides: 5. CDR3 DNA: TGCAGTGCTAGAGACCCAGCGGGAGGGTACTACAATGAGCAGTTCTTC. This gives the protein CSARDPAGGYYNEQFF.

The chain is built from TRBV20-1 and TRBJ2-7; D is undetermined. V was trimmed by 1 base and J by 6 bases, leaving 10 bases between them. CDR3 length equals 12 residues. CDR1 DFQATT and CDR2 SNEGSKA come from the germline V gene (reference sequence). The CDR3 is CSARGTLGEQYV. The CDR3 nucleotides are TGCAGTGCTAGAGGAACGTTAGGCGAGCAGTACGTC.

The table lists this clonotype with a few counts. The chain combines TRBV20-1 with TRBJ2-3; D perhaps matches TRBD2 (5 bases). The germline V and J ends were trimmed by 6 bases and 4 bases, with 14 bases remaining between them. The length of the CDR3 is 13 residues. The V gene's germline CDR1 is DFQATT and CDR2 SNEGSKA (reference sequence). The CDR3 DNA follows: TGCAGTGCGCGGACTGGGGTCCCAGATACGCAGTATTTT. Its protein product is CSARTGVPDTQYF.

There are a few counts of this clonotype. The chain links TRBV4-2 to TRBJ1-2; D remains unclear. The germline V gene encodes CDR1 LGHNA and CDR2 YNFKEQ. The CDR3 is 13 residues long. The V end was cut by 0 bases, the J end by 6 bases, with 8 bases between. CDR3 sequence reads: CASSQESGNGYTF. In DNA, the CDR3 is TGTGCCAGCAGCCAAGAATCGGGGAATGGCTACACCTTC.

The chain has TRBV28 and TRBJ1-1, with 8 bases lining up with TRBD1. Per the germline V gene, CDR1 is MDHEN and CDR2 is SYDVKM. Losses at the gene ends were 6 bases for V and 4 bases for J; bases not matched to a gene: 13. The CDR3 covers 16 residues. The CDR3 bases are TGTGCCAGCAGGTTGGACAGGGTGGGGTTCGGCACTGAAGCTTTCTTT. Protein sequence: CASRLDRVGFGTEAFF.